The 30 T cell receptor beta chains reported below all come from one sample, sequenced in a study of low-dose radiotherapy and immunotherapy resistance in tumors. First-strand cDNA relied on TRAV- and TRBV-specific primers spanning alpha and beta chains. The authors ran around 18 PCR cycles to amplify TCRs with a constant-region primer and V-primer adapter. TCRdb analysed the reads with MiXCR anew, one entry per CDR3 protein. The data show 14,000 to 15,000 distinct CDR3 sequences, 45% to 55% seen once. Receptors originate from a human donor with advanced metastatic prostate, ovarian, gallbladder or colorectal cancer (not recorded which). This table probably holds off-target reads from a library built for another chain.

V and J are TRBV29-1 and TRBJ2-2; D may be TRBD2 (5 bases). V gave up 3 bases and J gave up 0 bases, with 11 bases separating them. The CDR3 is made up of 15 amino acids. Germline V gene data show CDR1 as SQVTM and CDR2 as ANQGSEA. The CDR3 sequence is CSVELATTNTGELFF. The CDR3 nucleotides are TGCAGCGTTGAGTTAGCGACCACGAACACCGGGGAGCTGTTTTTT.

The CDR3 region is CASSRDKKGGETQYF. In nucleotides, the CDR3 is TGTGCCAGCAGCCGGGACAAAAAGGGGGGAGAGACCCAGTACTTC. The chain couples TRBV7-4 to TRBJ2-5, with D possibly being TRBD1 or TRBD2 (6 bases each). This CDR3 spans 15 amino acids. Trimming cost V 5 bases and J 4 bases, with 17 bases left between them. Germline CDR1 and CDR2: SGHVT and SQSDAQ.

This clonotype came up a few times. The chain joins TRBV5-4 to TRBJ2-1, with 7 bases that match TRBD2. V shed 2 bases and J 8 bases; nucleotides not matched to a gene: 10. Germline-derived CDR1 and CDR2 are SGHNT and YYREEE (reference sequence). The CDR3 runs to 15 residues. In DNA form, the CDR3 reads TGTGCCAGCAGCTTTCTGGGACTACAGAGGGATGAGCAGTTCTTC. It codes for CASSFLGLQRDEQFF.

The CDR3 reads CASSEMRDQPQHF. The CDR3 coding sequence is TGTGCCAGCAGTGAAATGAGGGATCAGCCCCAGCATTTT. V usage is TRBV6-1 and J usage is TRBJ1-5; unclear D gene. V was cut by 2 bases and J by 5 bases, with 7 bases left in between. The CDR3 spans 13 residues. Germline CDR1 is MNHNS and CDR2 is SASEGT.

This clonotype turned up a few times. J is TRBJ1-4 and V is TRBV5-1, with D maybe TRBD1 (5 bases). V lost 0 bases and J lost 3, with 9 bases in between. This CDR3 is 15 amino acids long. The germline CDR1 and CDR2 sequences are SGHRS and YFSETQ. The CDR3 nucleotides are TGCGCCAGCAGCTTGGGCGGGACCCCTAATGAAAAACTGTTTTTT. Its protein product is CASSLGGTPNEKLFF.

The chain has TRBV10-3 and TRBJ2-2; 10 nucleotides agree with TRBD1. From germline, CDR1 is ENHRY and CDR2 SYGVKD. V gave up 8 bases and J gave up 2 bases; unmatched junction bases: 2. CDR3 size: 14 residues. Here the CDR3 DNA reads TGTGCCATCGGACAGGGGGGTAACACCGGGGAGCTGTTTTTT. It codes for CAIGQGGNTGELFF.

The chain couples TRBV28 to TRBJ2-5; D unresolved. CDR3 length: 11 amino acids. V lost 7 bases and J lost 3, with 6 bases in between. Germline V CDR1 and CDR2: MDHEN, SYDVKM. The CDR3 loop reads CASIGEETQYF. The CDR3 DNA is TGTGCCAGCATTGGGGAAGAGACCCAGTACTTC.

The chain has TRBV4-1 and TRBJ2-1; the D gene is possibly TRBD2 (6 bases). V lost 4 bases, J lost 0 bases, and 13 bases lay in between. The CDR3 contains 16 residues. Germline V gives CDR1 MGHRA, CDR2 YSYEKL. CDR3 loop: CASSRQQRASYNEQFF. CDR3 bases: TGCGCCAGCAGCCGACAACAGCGGGCCTCCTACAATGAGCAGTTCTTC.

The chain recombines TRBV7-9 with TRBJ2-1, with 10 bases aligning to TRBD2. Germline V CDR1 and CDR2: SEHNR, FQNEAQ (reference sequence). CDR3 length: 16 residues. After removal of 5 bases from V and 3 bases from J, the junction contained 7 bases not matched to a gene. The CDR3 sequence: CASSITAGGLYNEQFF. Written as DNA, the CDR3 is TGTGCCAGCAGCATTACAGCGGGAGGGCTCTACAATGAGCAGTTCTTC. Looking up the rest from reference TRBV7-9 and TRBJ2-1 gives the full variable domain: DTGVSQNPRHKITKRGQNVTFRCDPISEHNRLYWYRQTLGQGPEFLTYFQNEAQLEKSRLLSDRFSAERPKGSFSTLEIQRTEQGDSAMYLCASSITAGGLYNEQFFGPGTRLTVL.

This clonotype was seen only a few times. The chain carries TRBV7-2 and TRBJ1-4; unclear D gene. This CDR3 comprises 13 residues. Trimming took 6 bases from V and 1 from J, leaving 6 bases between them. The germline V gene has CDR1 SGHTA and CDR2 FQGNSA. In DNA, the CDR3 is TGTGCCAGCAGGTCGCTAACTAATGAAAAACTGTTTTTT. It yields the protein CASRSLTNEKLFF.

A few counts support this clonotype. This chain links TRBV6-6 with TRBJ1-1; TRBD1 might be the D (6 bases). Germline assignment: CDR1 MNHNY and CDR2 SVGAGI (reference sequence). The CDR3 extends over 11 amino acids. CDR3 DNA: TGTGGGGCAGGGGTGGGCACTGAAGCTTTCTTT. As protein: CGAGVGTEAFF.

This clonotype was counted a few times. V usage is TRBV3-1 and J usage is TRBJ2-2; D is possibly TRBD2 (5 bases). CDR3 length: 15 amino acids. CDR1 is LGHDT, CDR2 YNNKEL, per germline (reference sequence). The germline V and J ends were trimmed by 4 bases and 0 bases, with 9 bases remaining between them. In DNA, the CDR3 is TGTGCCAGCAGCCCCCGGAGGACGAACACCGGGGAGCTGTTTTTT. It encodes CASSPRRTNTGELFF.

V is TRBV10-3 and J is TRBJ2-7; maybe TRBD2 (6 bases). Deletions cut 11 bases from V and 1 base from J, with 15 bases between. Germline V gene sequence: CDR1 ENHRY, CDR2 SYGVKD. CDR3 length equals 13 residues. The CDR3 DNA is TGTGCCGCGACGGGCGGGGATTCCTACGAGCAGTACTTC. This sequence encodes CAATGGDSYEQYF.

This clonotype has only a few counts. The chain carries TRBV5-1 and TRBJ2-1, with D perhaps being TRBD1 or TRBD2 (6 bases each). Germline CDR1 reads SGHRS; CDR2 reads YFSETQ. The V and J ends lost 7 bases and 4 bases respectively, with 15 bases between them. The CDR3 totals 14 residues. CDR3 protein: CASGTEGVYNEQFF. The CDR3 DNA is TGCGCCAGCGGGACTGAGGGGGTATACAATGAGCAGTTCTTC.

This chain uses TRBV19 with TRBJ1-2; 7 bases map to TRBD1. CDR1 and CDR2 from the germline V gene are LNHDA and SQIVND (reference sequence). CDR3 size: 14 residues. Unmatched junction bases numbered 8, after V lost 6 bases and J lost 4 bases. CDR3 nucleotide sequence: TGTGCCAGTAGCCCCCGGGACAGACGCTATGGCTACACCTTC. This encodes CASSPRDRRYGYTF.

This clonotype was counted only a few times. The chain combines TRBV7-2 with TRBJ1-2; D ambiguous. The CDR3 length is 12 residues. Between the trimmed V and J ends, which lost 11 bases and 4 bases, there was a span of 14 bases. CDR1 and CDR2 (germline): SGHTA, FQGNSA. The CDR3 bases are TGTGCCTCGAGGGTTAGAACCTATGGCTACACCTTC. Amino acids: CASRVRTYGYTF.

The chain is built from TRBV7-2 and TRBJ2-5, with D uncertain. This CDR3 region has 14 residues. Looked up from germline, CDR1 is SGHTA and CDR2 is FQGNSA. Deletions cut 1 base from V and 0 bases from J, with 6 bases between. The CDR3 here is CASSLVGYQETQYF. In DNA form, the CDR3 reads TGTGCCAGCAGCTTAGTGGGGTACCAAGAGACCCAGTACTTC.

The CDR3 loop is CASRLWGDLGQPQHF. The CDR3 DNA reads TGTGCCAGTCGGTTGTGGGGGGATTTGGGTCAGCCCCAGCATTTT. The chain couples TRBV19 to TRBJ1-5, with D perhaps matching TRBD1 (5 bases). This CDR3 is 15 amino acids long. Germline CDR1 and CDR2: LNHDA and SQIVND (reference sequence). Between the trimmed V and J ends, which lost 8 bases and 6 bases, there was a span of 20 bases. Full variable domain (outside the CDR3, taken from reference TRBV19 and TRBJ1-5): DGGITQSPKYLFRKEGQNVTLSCEQNLNHDAMYWYRQDPGQGLRLIYYSQIVNDFQKGDIAEGYSVSREKKESFPLTVTSAQKNPTAFYLCASRLWGDLGQPQHFGDGTRLSIL.

The chain joins TRBV11-2 to TRBJ2-1; 7 nucleotides agree with TRBD2. The trim removed 0 bases at V and 14 bases at J, leaving 10 bases unmatched. Germline V gives CDR1 SGHAT, CDR2 FQNNGV. CDR3 size: 14 residues. CDR3 region: CASSLDYKSGKKFF. The CDR3 DNA reads TGTGCCAGCAGCTTAGATTATAAAAGCGGGAAAAAGTTCTTC.

The rearrangement links TRBV4-1 to TRBJ2-2; TRBD2 agrees at 7 bases. V lost 3 bases, J lost 8 bases, and 9 bases stayed unmatched. Germline V gene data show CDR1 as MGHRA and CDR2 as YSYEKL. The CDR3 is 15 amino acids. Written as DNA, the CDR3 is TGCGCCAGCAGCCAGTTGGGACTACCCACGGGGGAGCTGTTTTTT. Translation gives CASSQLGLPTGELFF.

This chain joins TRBV28 and TRBJ2-7; D is unresolved. The CDR3 extends over 13 amino acids. CDR1 MDHEN and CDR2 SYDVKM come from the germline V gene. The V and J ends lost 6 bases and 6 bases respectively, with 15 bases between them. CDR3 bases: TGTGCCAGCAGCCCTGAGTGGGGTGGCGAGCAGTACTTC. Its protein is CASSPEWGGEQYF.

The chain joins TRBV2 to TRBJ2-2; possible D gene TRBD1, 5 bases. Germline values: CDR1 SNHLY, CDR2 FYNNEI. The CDR3 is made up of 13 amino acids. Trimming took 8 bases from V and 4 from J, leaving 11 bases between them. DNA of the CDR3: TGTGCCAGCGGGGCTCGAGGCACCGGGGAGCTGTTTTTT. This codes for CASGARGTGELFF. Together with reference TRBV2 and TRBJ2-2, the CDR3 gives the full variable domain: EPEVTQTPSHQVTQMGQEVILRCVPISNHLYFYWYRQILGQKVEFLVSFYNNEISEKSEIFDDQFSVERPDGSNFTLKIRSTKLEDSAMYFCASGARGTGELFFGEGSRLTVL.

This chain joins TRBV30 and TRBJ2-7; tentatively, D is TRBD1 (5 bases). V shed 7 bases and J shed 0 bases, with 13 bases lying between them. CDR3 length equals 13 residues. CDR1 and CDR2 from the germline V gene are GTSNPN and SVGIG (reference sequence). The DNA of the CDR3 is TGTGCCTCCAGGGTTACCTCCTCCTACGAGCAGTACTTC. Translated: CASRVTSSYEQYF.

V and J are TRBV3-1 and TRBJ2-7, with TRBD2 as a possible D gene (5 bases). This CDR3 is 15 amino acids long. Germline assignment: CDR1 LGHDT and CDR2 YNNKEL (reference sequence). Trimming shortened V by 4 bases and J by 0 bases, and 13 bases separated the two germline ends. The CDR3 is CASSLGLSSSYEQYF. Here the CDR3 DNA reads TGTGCCAGCAGCCTCGGACTGTCGAGCTCCTACGAGCAGTACTTC.

V gene TRBV11-1 combines with J gene TRBJ2-1; tentative D call: TRBD1 (5 bases). CDR3 size: 12 residues. Germline CDR1 and CDR2: SGHAT and FQDESV (reference sequence). V gave up 7 bases and J gave up 6 bases, with 10 bases separating them. CDR3 nucleotide sequence: TGTGCCAGCACTGAGCAGGGCAATGAGCAGTTCTTC. This sequence encodes CASTEQGNEQFF.

The sample holds one count of this clonotype. The chain combines TRBV7-2 with TRBJ2-3, with TRBD1 matching over 11 bases. Per the germline V gene, CDR1 is SGHTA and CDR2 is FQGNSA. After removal of 0 bases from V and 4 bases from J, the junction contained 0 bases not matched to a gene. The CDR3 spans 15 residues. CDR3 in DNA: TGTGCCAGCAGCTTAGCGGGACAGGGGGCAGATACGCAGTATTTT. Encoded protein: CASSLAGQGADTQYF.

The rearrangement joins TRBV28 to TRBJ2-7; TRBD2 matches at 10 bases. Germline CDR1 MDHEN, CDR2 SYDVKM. The trim removed 7 bases at V and 2 bases at J, leaving 5 bases unmatched. The CDR3 spans 14 residues. DNA of the CDR3: TGTGCCAGCACCTTTAGCGGGAGGACCTACGAGCAGTACTTC. This encodes CASTFSGRTYEQYF. The full variable domain, with the rest looked up from reference TRBV28 and TRBJ2-7, is DVKVTQSSRYLVKRTGEKVFLECVQDMDHENMFWYRQDPGLGLRLIYFSYDVKMKEKGDIPEGYSVSREKKERFSLILESASTNQTSMYLCASTFSGRTYEQYFGPGTRLTVT.

This clonotype was seen a handful of times. The V and J genes are TRBV14 and TRBJ2-3, with unresolved D. The V gene's germline CDR1 is SGHDN and CDR2 FVKESK. Trimming cost V 4 bases and J 2 bases, with 13 bases left between them. The CDR3 runs to 15 residues. In nucleotides, the CDR3 is TGTGCCAGCAGCCTCGGCGGACCCGTCACAGATACGCAGTATTTT. Amino acids: CASSLGGPVTDTQYF.

In this sample, this clonotype turned up a few times. The V gene is TRBV28, the J gene TRBJ2-1; D is ambiguous. CDR1 and CDR2 (germline): MDHEN, SYDVKM. This CDR3 has 13 amino acids. The germline V and J ends were trimmed by 4 bases and 5 bases, with 9 bases remaining between them. This CDR3 is CASSSDTDNEQFF. The CDR3 nucleotides read TGTGCCAGCAGTTCGGATACCGACAATGAGCAGTTCTTC.

J is TRBJ2-3 and V is TRBV25-1; TRBD2 might be the D (6 bases). The CDR3 length is 16 residues. CDR1 and CDR2 from the germline V gene are MGHDK and SYGVNS. Trimming removed 2 bases from V and 5 bases from J, with 17 bases in between. CDR3 bases: TGTGCCAGCAGTGAAAGCACTAGTGGGAGGCTAGATACGCAGTATTTT. This sequence encodes CASSESTSGRLDTQYF.